This TCR beta chain appears in the sequencing data of a study of T cells in Graves' hyperthyroidism and ophthalmopathy. This clonotype was detected many times. Patients aged 18 to 65 had newly diagnosed hyperthyroidism of under 2 months' duration. Germline V gene lookup returns CDR1 SGHTA and CDR2 FQGNSA. This CDR3 spans 14 amino acids. The V and J ends lost 4 bases and 6 bases respectively, with 13 bases between them. Authors of the study amplified TCR beta CDR3 regions from RNA transcripts. A set of HTBI primers served as the primers for a first-round RT-PCR of the TCR CDR3. A single record per CDR3 protein comes from TCRdb applying MiXCR to the multiplex PCR reads. The table includes a few hundred thousand distinct CDR3 sequences, approximately 13% detected once.

The TCR sequence derives from a woman between 18 and 30 years old with Graves' hyperthyroidism. Material for sequencing was blood. This chain joins TRBV7-2 and TRBJ1-5; D possibly corresponds to TRBD1 (5 bases). The CDR3: CASSSGQRVQPQHF. In DNA, the CDR3 is TGTGCCAGCAGCTCAGGACAACGAGTTCAGCCCCAGCATTTT.